This TCR beta chain was sequenced during a study of blood T cell repertoires in COVID-19. Study-level background: The study drew acute and convalescent COVID-19 samples from the United States, Italy and Spain.

Looked up from germline, CDR1 is SGHTA and CDR2 is FQGNSA. Trimming cost V 2 bases and J 4 bases; bases outside gene matches: 2. This CDR3 has 14 residues. As processed by the authors: Estimation of nucleated cell counts was performed using reference gene primer amplification. TCRdb's table, derived via immunoSEQ multiplex PCR, lists solely in-frame clones and lacks some. V, J and clone size are taken as reported in that table, and D and trimming were inferred from the DNA itself. The sample shows 99,000 or so clones, roughly 91% of them seen only once. This chain joins TRBV7-2 and TRBJ1-1, with 9 bases identical to TRBD1. The sequencing sample was made of peripheral blood. The TCR comes from a human donor in a cohort sampled during active COVID-19. The CDR3 sequence is CASSLRTGATEAFF. The DNA for the CDR3 is TGTGCCAGCAGCTTAAGGACAGGGGCCACTGAAGCTTTCTTT.